This TCR beta chain was profiled in a study of Graves' ophthalmopathy and Graves' hyperthyroidism. Study at large: Peripheral blood sampling occurred at initial diagnosis, before any treatment.

Investigators amplified TCR beta CDR3 regions from RNA transcripts. The authors performed first-round RT-PCR with HTBI primers and then a second-round multiplex PCR. One entry per CDR3 protein, called by TCRdb with MiXCR from the multiplex PCR reads. The sample includes 200,000 to 250,000 distinct CDR3 sequences, around 42% seen only once; the top ten take about 45%. This clonotype has just a few counts. Additional autoimmune diseases, uncontrolled infections, pregnancy or lactation disqualified patients. Clinical symptoms, serum thyroxine, TRAb, thyroid ultrasound and orbital computed tomography were relied on for diagnosis. The clonotype originates from an adult man with Graves' ophthalmopathy. The sample taken for sequencing was peripheral blood.

The CDR3 nucleotides read TGTGCCACCAGCCGCGCAGGGGGGATGAACACTGAAGCTTTCTTT. Translating it yields CATSRAGGMNTEAFF. The chain employs TRBV15 and TRBJ1-1, with 7 bases that match TRBD1. CDR1 LNHNV and CDR2 YYDKDF come from the germline V gene (reference sequence). The V segment lost 5 bases and the J segment 0 bases; nucleotides outside the gene matches: 6. The CDR3 is 15 amino acids.